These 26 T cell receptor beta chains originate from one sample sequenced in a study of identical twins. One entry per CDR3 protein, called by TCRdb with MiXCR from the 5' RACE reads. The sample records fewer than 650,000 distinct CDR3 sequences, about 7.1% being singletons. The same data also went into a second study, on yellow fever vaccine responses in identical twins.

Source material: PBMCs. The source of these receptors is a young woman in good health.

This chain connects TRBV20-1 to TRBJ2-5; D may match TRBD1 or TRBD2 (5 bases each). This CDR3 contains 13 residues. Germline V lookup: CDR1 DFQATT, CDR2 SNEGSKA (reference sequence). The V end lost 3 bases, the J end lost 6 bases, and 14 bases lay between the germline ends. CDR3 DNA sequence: TGCAGTGCTAGTTTCGAGGGACCGAAGACCCAGTACTTC. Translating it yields CSASFEGPKTQYF.

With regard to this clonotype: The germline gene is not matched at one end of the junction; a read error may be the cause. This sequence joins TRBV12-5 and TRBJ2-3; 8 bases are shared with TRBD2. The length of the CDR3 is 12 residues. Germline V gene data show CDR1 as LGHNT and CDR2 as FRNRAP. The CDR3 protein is CASGFSREGLWF. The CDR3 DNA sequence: TGTGCTAGTGGTTTCTCCCGGGAGGGCCTGTGGTTT.

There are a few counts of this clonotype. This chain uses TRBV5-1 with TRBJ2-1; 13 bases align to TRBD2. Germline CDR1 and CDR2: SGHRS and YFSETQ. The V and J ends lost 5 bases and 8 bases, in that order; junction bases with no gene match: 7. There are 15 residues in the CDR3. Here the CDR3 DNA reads TGCGCCAGCAGTCCGACTAGCGGGAGGCGCGATGAGCAGTTCTTC. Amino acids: CASSPTSGRRDEQFF. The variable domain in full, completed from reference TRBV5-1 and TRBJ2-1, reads KAGVTQTPRYLIKTRGQQVTLSCSPISGHRSVSWYQQTPGQGLQFLFEYFSETQRNKGNFPGRFSGRQFSNSRSEMNVSTLELGDSALYLCASSPTSGRRDEQFFGPGTRLTVL.

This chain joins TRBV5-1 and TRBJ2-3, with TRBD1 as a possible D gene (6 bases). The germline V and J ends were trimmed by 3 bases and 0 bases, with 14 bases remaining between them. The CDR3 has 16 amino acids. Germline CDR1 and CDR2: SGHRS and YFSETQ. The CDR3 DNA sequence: TGCGCCAGCAGCTCGACCAGGGGATCTAGCACAGATACGCAGTATTTT. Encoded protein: CASSSTRGSSTDTQYF.

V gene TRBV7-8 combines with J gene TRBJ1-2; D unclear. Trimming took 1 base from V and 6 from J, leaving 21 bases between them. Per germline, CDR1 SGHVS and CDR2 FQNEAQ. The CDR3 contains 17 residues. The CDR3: CASSLGFLNNGRNGYTF. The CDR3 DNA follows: TGTGCCAGCAGCTTAGGGTTTTTGAATAACGGGAGGAATGGCTACACCTTC. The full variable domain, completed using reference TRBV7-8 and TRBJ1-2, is GAGVSQSPRYKVAKRGQDVALRCDPISGHVSLFWYQQALGQGPEFLTYFQNEAQLDKSGLPSDRFFAERPEGSVSTLKIQRTQQEDSAVYLCASSLGFLNNGRNGYTFGSGTRLTVV.

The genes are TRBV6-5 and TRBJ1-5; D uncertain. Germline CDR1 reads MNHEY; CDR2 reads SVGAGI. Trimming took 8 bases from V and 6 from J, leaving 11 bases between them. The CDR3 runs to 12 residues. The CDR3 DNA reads TGTGCCAGCGGAGGGTTGAGTCAGCCCCAGCATTTT. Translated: CASGGLSQPQHF.

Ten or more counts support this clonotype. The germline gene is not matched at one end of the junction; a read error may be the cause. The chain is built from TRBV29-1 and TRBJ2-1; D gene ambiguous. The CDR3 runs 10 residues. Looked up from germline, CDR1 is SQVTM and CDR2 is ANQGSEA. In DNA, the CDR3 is TGCAGCGGAACGCACAAAGAGCAGTTCTTC. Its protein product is CSGTHKEQFF.

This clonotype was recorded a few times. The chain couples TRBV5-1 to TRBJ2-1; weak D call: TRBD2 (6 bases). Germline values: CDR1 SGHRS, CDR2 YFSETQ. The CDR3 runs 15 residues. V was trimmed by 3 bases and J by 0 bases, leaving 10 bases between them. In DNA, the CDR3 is TGCGCCAGCAGCTCCAGCGGGCTCTCCTACAATGAGCAGTTCTTC. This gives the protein CASSSSGLSYNEQFF. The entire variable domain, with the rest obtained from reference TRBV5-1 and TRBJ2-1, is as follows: KAGVTQTPRYLIKTRGQQVTLSCSPISGHRSVSWYQQTPGQGLQFLFEYFSETQRNKGNFPGRFSGRQFSNSRSEMNVSTLELGDSALYLCASSSSGLSYNEQFFGPGTRLTVL.

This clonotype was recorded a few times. The CDR3 loop reads CASSRGDAQARTDTQYF. The CDR3 DNA reads as TGTGCCAGCAGCCGGGGGGACGCTCAAGCCCGCACAGATACGCAGTATTTT. The chain couples TRBV14 to TRBJ2-3; the D gene is possibly TRBD2 (6 bases). V was shortened by 4 bases and J by 1 base, with 18 bases between the two germline ends. The germline gives CDR1 SGHDN, CDR2 FVKESK. The CDR3 sequence is 17 residues long.

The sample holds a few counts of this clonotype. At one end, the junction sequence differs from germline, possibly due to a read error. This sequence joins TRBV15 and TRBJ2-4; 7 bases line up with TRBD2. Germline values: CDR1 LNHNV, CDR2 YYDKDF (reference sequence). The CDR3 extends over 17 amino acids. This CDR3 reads CATSNLRDYLATNIQYF. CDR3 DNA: TGTGCCACCAGCAACCTCCGGGACTACTTAGCCACAAACATTCAGTACTTC.

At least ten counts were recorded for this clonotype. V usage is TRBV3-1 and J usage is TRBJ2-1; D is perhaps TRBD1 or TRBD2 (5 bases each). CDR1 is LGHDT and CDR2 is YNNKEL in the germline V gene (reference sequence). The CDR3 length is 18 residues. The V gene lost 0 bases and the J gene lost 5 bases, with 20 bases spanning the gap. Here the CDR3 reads CASSQDRWGRFFNNEQFF. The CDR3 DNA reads TGTGCCAGCAGCCAAGATCGCTGGGGACGATTTTTTAACAATGAGCAGTTCTTC.

The CDR3 loop reads CAISESAGKSHYGYTF. CDR3 coding DNA: TGTGCCATCAGTGAGTCTGCAGGGAAAAGCCACTATGGCTACACCTTC. This chain uses TRBV10-3 with TRBJ1-2, with D possibly being TRBD1 (5 bases). Germline CDR1 ENHRY, CDR2 SYGVKD. CDR3 length: 16 residues. V lost 0 bases to trimming and J lost 3 bases, with 14 bases between them.

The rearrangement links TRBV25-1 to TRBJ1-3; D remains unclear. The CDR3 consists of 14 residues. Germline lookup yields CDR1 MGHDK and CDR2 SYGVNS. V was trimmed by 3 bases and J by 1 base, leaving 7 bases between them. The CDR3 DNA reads TGTGCCAGCAGTGATACGGGGTCTGGAAACACCATATATTTT. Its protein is CASSDTGSGNTIYF.

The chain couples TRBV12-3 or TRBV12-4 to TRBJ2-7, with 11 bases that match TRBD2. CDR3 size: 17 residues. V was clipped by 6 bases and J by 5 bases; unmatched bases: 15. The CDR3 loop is CASSPLTTSGSWDEQYF. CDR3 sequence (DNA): TGTGCCAGCAGCCCACTCACTACTAGCGGGAGCTGGGACGAGCAGTACTTC.

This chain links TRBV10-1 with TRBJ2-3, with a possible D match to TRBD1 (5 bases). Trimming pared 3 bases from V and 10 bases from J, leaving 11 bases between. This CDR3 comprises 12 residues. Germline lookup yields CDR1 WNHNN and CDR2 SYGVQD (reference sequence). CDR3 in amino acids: CASSEFLGAQYF. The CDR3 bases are TGCGCCAGCAGTGAATTCCTAGGGGCGCAGTATTTT.

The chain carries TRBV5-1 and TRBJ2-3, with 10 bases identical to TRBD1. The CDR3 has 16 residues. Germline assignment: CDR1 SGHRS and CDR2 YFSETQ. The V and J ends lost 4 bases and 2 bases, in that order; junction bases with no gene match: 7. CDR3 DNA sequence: TGCGCCAGCAGCAGGGCCGGGACAGGGGTCACAGATACGCAGTATTTT. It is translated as CASSRAGTGVTDTQYF.

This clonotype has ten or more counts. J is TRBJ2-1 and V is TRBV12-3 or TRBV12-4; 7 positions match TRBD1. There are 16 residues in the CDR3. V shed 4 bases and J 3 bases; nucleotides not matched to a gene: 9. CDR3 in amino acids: CASSSYSGTDYNEQFF. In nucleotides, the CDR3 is TGTGCCAGCAGTTCTTACTCCGGGACAGACTACAATGAGCAGTTCTTC.

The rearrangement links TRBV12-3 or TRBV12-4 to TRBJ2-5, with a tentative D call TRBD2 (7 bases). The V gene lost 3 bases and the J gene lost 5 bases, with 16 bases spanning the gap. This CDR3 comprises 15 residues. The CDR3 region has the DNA TGTGCCAGCAGTTTGGCGGGGGCTTTTGTGGAGACCCAGTACTTC. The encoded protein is CASSLAGAFVETQYF.

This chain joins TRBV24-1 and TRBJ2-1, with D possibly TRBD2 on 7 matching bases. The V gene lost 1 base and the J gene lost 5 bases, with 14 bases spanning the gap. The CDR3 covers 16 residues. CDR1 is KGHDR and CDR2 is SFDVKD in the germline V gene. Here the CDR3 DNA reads TGTGCCACCAGTGATTTACCGGGGGGCGGTGACAATGAGCAGTTCTTC. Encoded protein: CATSDLPGGGDNEQFF.

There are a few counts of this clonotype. CDR3 nucleotide sequence: TGTGCCAGCAGTGGTGAAACGGACTACAATGAGCAGTTCTTC. Encoded protein: CASSGETDYNEQFF. This rearrangement joins TRBV28 to TRBJ2-1; no definite D call. The germline V gene encodes CDR1 MDHEN and CDR2 SYDVKM. This CDR3 is 14 amino acids long. The V and J ends lost 5 bases and 3 bases respectively, with 11 bases between them.

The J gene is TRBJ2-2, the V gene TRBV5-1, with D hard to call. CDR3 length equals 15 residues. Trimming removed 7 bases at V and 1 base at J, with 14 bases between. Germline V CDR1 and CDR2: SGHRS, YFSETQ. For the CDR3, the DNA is TGCGCCAGCCAGAATTTGGGGATGAACACCGGGGAGCTGTTTTTT. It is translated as CASQNLGMNTGELFF.

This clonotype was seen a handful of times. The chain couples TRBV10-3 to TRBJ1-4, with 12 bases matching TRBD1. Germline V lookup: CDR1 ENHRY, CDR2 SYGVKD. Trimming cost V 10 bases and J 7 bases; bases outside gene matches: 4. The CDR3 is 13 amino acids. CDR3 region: CATGQGASEKLFF. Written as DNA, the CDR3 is TGTGCCACGGGACAGGGGGCGTCTGAAAAACTGTTTTTT.

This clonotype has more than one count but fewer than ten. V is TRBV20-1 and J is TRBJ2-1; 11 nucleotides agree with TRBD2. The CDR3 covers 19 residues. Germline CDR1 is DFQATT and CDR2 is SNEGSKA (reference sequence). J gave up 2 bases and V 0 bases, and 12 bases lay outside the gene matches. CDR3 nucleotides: TGCAGTGCTAGAGATTTTAGCGGGGGGGCAGTTGACCCCTACAATGAGCAGTTCTTC. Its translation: CSARDFSGGAVDPYNEQFF.

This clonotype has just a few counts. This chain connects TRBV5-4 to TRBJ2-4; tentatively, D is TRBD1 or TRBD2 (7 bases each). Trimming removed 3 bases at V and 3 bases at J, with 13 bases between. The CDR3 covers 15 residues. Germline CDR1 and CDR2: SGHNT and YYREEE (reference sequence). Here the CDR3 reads CASSSPGGDKNIQYF. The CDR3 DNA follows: TGTGCCAGCAGCTCGCCAGGGGGGGACAAAAACATTCAGTACTTC. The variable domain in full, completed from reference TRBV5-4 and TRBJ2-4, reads ETGVTQSPTHLIKTRGQQVTLRCSSQSGHNTVSWYQQALGQGPQFIFQYYREEENGRGNFPPRFSGLQFPNYSSELNVNALELDDSALYLCASSSPGGDKNIQYFGAGTRLSVL.

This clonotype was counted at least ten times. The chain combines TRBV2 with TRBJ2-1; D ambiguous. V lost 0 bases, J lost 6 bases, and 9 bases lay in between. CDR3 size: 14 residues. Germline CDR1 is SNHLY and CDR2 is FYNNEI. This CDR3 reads CASSEAATLNEQFF. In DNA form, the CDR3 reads TGTGCCAGCAGTGAAGCGGCAACTCTCAATGAGCAGTTCTTC.

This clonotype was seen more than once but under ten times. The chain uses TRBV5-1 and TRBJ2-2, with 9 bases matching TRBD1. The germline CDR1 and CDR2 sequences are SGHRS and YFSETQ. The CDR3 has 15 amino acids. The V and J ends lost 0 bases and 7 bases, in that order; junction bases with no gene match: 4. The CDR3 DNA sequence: TGCGCCAGCAGCTTGGCACAGGGGGCCGTCGGGGAGCTGTTTTTT. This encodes CASSLAQGAVGELFF. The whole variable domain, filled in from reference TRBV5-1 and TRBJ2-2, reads KAGVTQTPRYLIKTRGQQVTLSCSPISGHRSVSWYQQTPGQGLQFLFEYFSETQRNKGNFPGRFSGRQFSNSRSEMNVSTLELGDSALYLCASSLAQGAVGELFFGEGSRLTVL.